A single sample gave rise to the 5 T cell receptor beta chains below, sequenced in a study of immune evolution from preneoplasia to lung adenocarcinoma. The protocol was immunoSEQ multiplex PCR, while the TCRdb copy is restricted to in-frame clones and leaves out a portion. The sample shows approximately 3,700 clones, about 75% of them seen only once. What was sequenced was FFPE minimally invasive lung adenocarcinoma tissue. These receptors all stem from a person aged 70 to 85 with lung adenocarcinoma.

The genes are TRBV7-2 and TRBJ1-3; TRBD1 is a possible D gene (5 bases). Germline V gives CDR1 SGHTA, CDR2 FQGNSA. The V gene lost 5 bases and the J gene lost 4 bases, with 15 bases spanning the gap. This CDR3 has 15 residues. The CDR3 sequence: CASSPDSPSGNTIYF. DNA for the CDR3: TGTGCCAGCAGCCCAGACAGTCCATCGGGAAACACCATATATTTT.

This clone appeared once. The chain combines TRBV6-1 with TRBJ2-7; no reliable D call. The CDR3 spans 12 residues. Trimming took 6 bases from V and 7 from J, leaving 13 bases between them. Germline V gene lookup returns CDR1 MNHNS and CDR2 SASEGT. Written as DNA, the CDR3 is TGTGCCAGCAGGTTCCAGACTGGGGAGCAGTACTTC. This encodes CASRFQTGEQYF.

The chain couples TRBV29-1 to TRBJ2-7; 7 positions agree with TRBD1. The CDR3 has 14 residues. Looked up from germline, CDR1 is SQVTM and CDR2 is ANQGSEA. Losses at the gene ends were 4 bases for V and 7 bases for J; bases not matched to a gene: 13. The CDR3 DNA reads TGCAGCGTTGGGGACAGCCCCCAGTCTATGGAGCAGTACTTC. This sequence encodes CSVGDSPQSMEQYF.

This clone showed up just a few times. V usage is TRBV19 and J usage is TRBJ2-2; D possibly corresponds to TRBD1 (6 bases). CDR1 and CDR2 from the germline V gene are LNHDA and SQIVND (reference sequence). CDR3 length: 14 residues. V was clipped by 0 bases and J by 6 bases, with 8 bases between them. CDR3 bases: TGTGCCAGTAGTATAGACAGGGGATCCGGGGAGCTGTTTTTT. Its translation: CASSIDRGSGELFF.

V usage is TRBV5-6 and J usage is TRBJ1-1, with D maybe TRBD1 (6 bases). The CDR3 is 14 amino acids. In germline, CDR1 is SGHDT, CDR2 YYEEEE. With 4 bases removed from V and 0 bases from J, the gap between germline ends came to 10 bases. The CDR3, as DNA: TGTGCCAGCAGCAGAGGACAGCTGAACACTGAAGCTTTCTTT. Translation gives CASSRGQLNTEAFF.